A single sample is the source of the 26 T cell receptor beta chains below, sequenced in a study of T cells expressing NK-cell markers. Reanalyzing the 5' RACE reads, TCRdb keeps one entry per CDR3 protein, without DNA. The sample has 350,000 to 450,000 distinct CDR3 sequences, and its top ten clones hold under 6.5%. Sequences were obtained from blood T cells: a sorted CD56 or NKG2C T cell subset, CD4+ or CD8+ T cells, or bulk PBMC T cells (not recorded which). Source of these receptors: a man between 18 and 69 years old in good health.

This CDR3 is CSEGGGYNEQFF. V is TRBV20-1 and J is TRBJ2-1; with no DNA, the TCRdb D assignment of TRBD1 cannot be verified. Germline CDR1 reads DFQATT; CDR2 reads SNEGSKA (reference sequence). The CDR3 covers 12 residues.

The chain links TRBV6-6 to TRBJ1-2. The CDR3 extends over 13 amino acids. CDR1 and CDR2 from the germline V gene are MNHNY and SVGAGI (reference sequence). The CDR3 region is CASSTLLTKGYTF.

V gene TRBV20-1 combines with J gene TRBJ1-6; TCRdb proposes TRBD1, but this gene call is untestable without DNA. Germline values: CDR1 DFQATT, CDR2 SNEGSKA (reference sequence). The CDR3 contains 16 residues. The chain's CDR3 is CSASSTPGRWYSPLHF.

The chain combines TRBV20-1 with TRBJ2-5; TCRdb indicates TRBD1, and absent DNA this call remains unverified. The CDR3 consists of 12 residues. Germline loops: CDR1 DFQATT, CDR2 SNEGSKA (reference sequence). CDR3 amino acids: CSARRGKETQYF.

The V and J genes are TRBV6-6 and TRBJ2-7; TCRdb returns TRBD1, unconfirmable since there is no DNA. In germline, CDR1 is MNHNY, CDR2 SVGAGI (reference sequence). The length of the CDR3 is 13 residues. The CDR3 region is CASSRGITYEQYF.

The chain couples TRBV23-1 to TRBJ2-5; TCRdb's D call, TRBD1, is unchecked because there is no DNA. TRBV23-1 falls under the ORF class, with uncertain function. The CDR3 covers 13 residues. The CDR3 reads CASNGTGGETQYF.

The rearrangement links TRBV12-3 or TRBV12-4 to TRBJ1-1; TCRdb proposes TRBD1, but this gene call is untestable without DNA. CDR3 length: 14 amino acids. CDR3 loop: CASSFRQGATEAFF.

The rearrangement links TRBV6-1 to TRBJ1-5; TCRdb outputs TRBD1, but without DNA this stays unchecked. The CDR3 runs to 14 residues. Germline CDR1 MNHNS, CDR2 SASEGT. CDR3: CASSALGQHQPQHF.

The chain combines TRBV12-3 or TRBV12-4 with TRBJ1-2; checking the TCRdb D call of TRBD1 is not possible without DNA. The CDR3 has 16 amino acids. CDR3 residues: CASSPDRVWYEGGYTF.

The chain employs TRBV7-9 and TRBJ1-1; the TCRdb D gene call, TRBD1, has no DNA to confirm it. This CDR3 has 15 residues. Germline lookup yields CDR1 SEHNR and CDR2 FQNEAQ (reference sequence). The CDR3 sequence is CASSIQGFVNTEAFF.

CDR3 sequence reads: CASRIDGVVAPLHF. This chain uses TRBV6-1 with TRBJ1-6. The germline V gene has CDR1 MNHNS and CDR2 SASEGT. This CDR3 has 14 amino acids.

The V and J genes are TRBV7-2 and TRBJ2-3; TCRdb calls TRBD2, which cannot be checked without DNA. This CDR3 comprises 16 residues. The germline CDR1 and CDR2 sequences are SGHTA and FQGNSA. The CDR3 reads CASSTSRGARTDTQYF. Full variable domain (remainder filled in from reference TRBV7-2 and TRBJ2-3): GAGVSQSPSNKVTEKGKDVELRCDPISGHTALYWYRQSLGQGLEFLIYFQGNSAPDKSGLPSDRFSAERTGGSVSTLTIQRTQQEDSAVYLCASSTSRGARTDTQYFGPGTRLTVL.

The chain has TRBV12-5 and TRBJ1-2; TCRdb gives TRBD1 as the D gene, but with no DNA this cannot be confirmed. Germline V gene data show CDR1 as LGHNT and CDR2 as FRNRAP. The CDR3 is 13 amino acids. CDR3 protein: CASGGDGPYGYTF.

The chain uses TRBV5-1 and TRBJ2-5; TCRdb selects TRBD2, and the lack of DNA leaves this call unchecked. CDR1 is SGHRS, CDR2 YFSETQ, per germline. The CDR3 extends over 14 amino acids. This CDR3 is CASSFSGSGETQYF.

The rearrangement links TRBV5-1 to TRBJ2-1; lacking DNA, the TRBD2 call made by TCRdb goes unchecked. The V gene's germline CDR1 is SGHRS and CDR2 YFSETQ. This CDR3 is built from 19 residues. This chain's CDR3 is CASSPRLAGALPRLHEQFF.

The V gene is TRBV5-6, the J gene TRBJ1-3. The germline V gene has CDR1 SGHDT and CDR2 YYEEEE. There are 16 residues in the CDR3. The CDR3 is CASSLDGVGSGNTIYF.

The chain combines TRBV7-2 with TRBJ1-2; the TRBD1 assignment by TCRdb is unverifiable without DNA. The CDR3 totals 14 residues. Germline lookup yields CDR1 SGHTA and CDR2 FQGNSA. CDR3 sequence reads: CASSSSTGITGYTF. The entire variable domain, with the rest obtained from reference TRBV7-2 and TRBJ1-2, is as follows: GAGVSQSPSNKVTEKGKDVELRCDPISGHTALYWYRQSLGQGLEFLIYFQGNSAPDKSGLPSDRFSAERTGGSVSTLTIQRTQQEDSAVYLCASSSSTGITGYTFGSGTRLTVV.

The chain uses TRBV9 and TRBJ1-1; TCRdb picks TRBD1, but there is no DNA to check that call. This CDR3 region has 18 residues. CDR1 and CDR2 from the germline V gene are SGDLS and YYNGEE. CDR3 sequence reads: CASSQSPLLGRGNTEAFF.

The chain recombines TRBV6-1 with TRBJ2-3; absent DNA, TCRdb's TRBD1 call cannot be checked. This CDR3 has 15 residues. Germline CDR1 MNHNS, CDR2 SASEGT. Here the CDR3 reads CASSGRQGRTDTQYF.

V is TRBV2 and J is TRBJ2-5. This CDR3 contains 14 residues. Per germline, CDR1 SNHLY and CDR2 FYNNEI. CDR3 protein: CASSESGIRETQYF. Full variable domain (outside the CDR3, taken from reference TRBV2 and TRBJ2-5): EPEVTQTPSHQVTQMGQEVILRCVPISNHLYFYWYRQILGQKVEFLVSFYNNEISEKSEIFDDQFSVERPDGSNFTLKIRSTKLEDSAMYFCASSESGIRETQYFGPGTRLLVL.

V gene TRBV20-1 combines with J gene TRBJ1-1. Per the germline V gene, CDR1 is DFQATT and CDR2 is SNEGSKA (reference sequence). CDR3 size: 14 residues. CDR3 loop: CSAGRGSLNTEAFF.

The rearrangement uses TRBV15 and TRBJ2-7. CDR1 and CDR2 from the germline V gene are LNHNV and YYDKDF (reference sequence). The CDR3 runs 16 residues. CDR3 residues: CATSRDLVSGPSQQYF.

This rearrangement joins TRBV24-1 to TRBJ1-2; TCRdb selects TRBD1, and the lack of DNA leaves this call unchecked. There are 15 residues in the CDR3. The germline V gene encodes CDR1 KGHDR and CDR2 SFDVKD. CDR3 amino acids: CATSVSRGGKYGYTF.

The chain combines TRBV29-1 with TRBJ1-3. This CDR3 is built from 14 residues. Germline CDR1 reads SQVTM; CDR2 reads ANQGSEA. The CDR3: CSVELTYSGNTIYF.

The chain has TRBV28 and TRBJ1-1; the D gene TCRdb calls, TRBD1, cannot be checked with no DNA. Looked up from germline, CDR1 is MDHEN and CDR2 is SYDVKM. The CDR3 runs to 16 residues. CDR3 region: CASSFVRGKSPTEAFF.

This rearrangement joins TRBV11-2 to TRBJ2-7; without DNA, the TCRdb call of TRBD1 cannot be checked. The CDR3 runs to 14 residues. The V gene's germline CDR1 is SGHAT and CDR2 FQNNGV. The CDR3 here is CASSLARTGYEQYF.